This paragraph covers one TCR beta chain sequence. These data belong to a study of blood T cell repertoires in COVID-19. Study context: COVID-19 samples collected from the United States, Italy and Spain covered acute and convalescent phases. The cDNA or gDNA used as material had been derived from T cells, B-cell-depleted T cells, or PBMCs.

In the original workflow: Estimated nucleated cell counts came from reference gene primer amplification. TCRdb's copy holds only in-frame clones and misses some; the assay was immunoSEQ multiplex PCR. The V and J calls and clone size were taken over from that table, and D and trimming were inferred from the DNA. The sample contains 55,000 to 85,000 clones, around 84% of which appear only once. This CDR3 contains 16 residues. With 6 bases clipped from V and 6 bases from J, the junction kept 7 bases outside the gene matches. CDR1 and CDR2 from the germline V gene are SNHLY and FYNNEI. The chain links TRBV2 to TRBJ2-1, with TRBD2 identical over 14 bases. The sequence was collected from a woman in her seventies with acute or convalescent COVID-19. Sequenced material: peripheral blood. CDR3 nucleotides: TGTGCCAGCAGGAACGGACTAGCGGGAGGATTCAATGAGCAGTTCTTC. Its protein product is CASRNGLAGGFNEQFF.